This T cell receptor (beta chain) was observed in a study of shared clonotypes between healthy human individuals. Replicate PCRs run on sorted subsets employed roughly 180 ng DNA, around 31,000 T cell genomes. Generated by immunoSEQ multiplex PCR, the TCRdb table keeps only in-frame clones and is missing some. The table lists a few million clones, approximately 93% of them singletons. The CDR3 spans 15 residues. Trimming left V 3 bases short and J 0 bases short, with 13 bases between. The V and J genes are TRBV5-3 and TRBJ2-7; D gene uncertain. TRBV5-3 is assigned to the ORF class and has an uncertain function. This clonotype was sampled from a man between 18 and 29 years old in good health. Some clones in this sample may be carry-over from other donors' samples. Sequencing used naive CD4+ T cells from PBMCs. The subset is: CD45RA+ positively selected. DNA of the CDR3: TGTGCCAGAAGCTCTATTACTCGAAGCTCCTACGAGCAGTACTTC. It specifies CARSSITRSSYEQYF.